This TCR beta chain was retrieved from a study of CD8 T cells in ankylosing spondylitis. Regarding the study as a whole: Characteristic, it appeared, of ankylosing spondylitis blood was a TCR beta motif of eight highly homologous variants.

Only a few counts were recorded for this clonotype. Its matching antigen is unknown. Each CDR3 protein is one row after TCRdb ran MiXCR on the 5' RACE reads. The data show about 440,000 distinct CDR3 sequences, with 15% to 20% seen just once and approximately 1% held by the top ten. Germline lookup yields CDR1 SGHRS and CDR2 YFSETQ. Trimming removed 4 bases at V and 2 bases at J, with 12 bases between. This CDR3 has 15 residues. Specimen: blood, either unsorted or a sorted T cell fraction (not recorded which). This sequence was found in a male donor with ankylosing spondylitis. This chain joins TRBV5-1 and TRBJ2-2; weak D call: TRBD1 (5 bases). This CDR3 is CASSIGDKNTGELFF. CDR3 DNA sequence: TGCGCCAGCAGCATAGGGGATAAAAACACCGGGGAGCTGTTTTTT.